Each of the 27 T cell receptor beta chains below was sequenced from the same sample in a study of blood T cells in healthy people across ages. It was with a sample-barcoded 5' primer and a J-beta primer mix that a second PCR of roughly 6 to 12 cycles was run. Each CDR3 protein gets one entry after TCRdb re-called the 5' RACE reads with MiXCR. The profile covers 1.5 million to 2 million distinct CDR3 sequences, with 25% to 30% appearing a single time and less than 9.5% taken by the ten largest. What was sequenced was blood. These receptors all come from a woman aged 25 to 39 in good health.

The CDR3 spells CATSRDYSTEQAYEQYF. CDR3 DNA: TGTGCCACCAGCAGAGATTATAGTACAGAACAGGCCTACGAGCAGTACTTC. The chain uses TRBV15 and TRBJ2-7; D perhaps matches TRBD1 (5 bases). Germline CDR1 and CDR2: LNHNV and YYDKDF (reference sequence). The CDR3 runs 17 residues. V was trimmed by 0 bases and J by 2 bases, leaving 17 bases between them.

Concerning this clonotype: A much larger clone lies a single base off, so this may be a read error. The chain has TRBV29-1 and TRBJ1-1; TRBD1 agrees at 7 bases. V lost 6 bases, J lost 3 bases, and 13 bases stayed unmatched. Germline V lookup: CDR1 SQVTM, CDR2 ANQGSEA. The CDR3 loop spans 15 amino acids. The chain's CDR3 is CSVLLGARGYTEAFF. CDR3 in DNA: TGCAGCGTCCTCCTCGGGGCCAGGGGGTACACTGAAGCTTTCTTT.

There are a few counts of this clonotype. The rearrangement links TRBV5-6 to TRBJ2-1; D is unclear. Germline CDR1 is SGHDT and CDR2 is YYEEEE. The V end lost 0 bases, the J end lost 4 bases, and 14 bases lay between the germline ends. This CDR3 region has 16 residues. CDR3 sequence: CASSLEVGRSYNEQFF. CDR3 in DNA: TGTGCCAGCAGCTTGGAGGTGGGCCGGTCATACAATGAGCAGTTCTTC.

This clonotype turned up a few times. This chain joins TRBV29-1 and TRBJ2-1; maybe TRBD2 (7 bases). The CDR3 length is 14 residues. Trimming shortened V by 7 bases and J by 4 bases, and 17 bases separated the two germline ends. Germline CDR1 reads SQVTM; CDR2 reads ANQGSEA. The chain's CDR3 is CSAEGRGEYNEQFF. The CDR3 DNA reads TGCAGCGCTGAGGGGAGGGGGGAATACAATGAGCAGTTCTTC.

This clonotype appeared a few times. CDR3 sequence reads: CASSSLLTGRETQYF. CDR3 nucleotide sequence: TGTGCCAGCAGTTCTCTACTGACGGGGAGGGAGACCCAGTACTTC. This chain connects TRBV28 to TRBJ2-5; possible D gene TRBD2, 6 bases. Germline V lookup: CDR1 MDHEN, CDR2 SYDVKM. V lost 4 bases, J lost 5 bases, and 17 bases lay in between. The CDR3 runs 15 residues.

In the case of this clonotype: The junction departs from germline at one end; a sequencing error may be responsible. DNA of the CDR3: TGCGTCAGCACCCGACAGGGCACAGATACGCAGTATTTT. Translated, it gives CVSTRQGTDTQYF. The chain recombines TRBV5-1 with TRBJ2-3, with D perhaps matching TRBD1 (6 bases). CDR1 and CDR2 (germline): SGHRS, YFSETQ. The CDR3 is 13 amino acids.

This chain's CDR3 is CASSAIGGNQPQHF. The CDR3 DNA is TGTGCCAGCAGCGCCATAGGAGGCAATCAGCCCCAGCATTTT. This chain links TRBV6-1 with TRBJ1-5; D not certain. The CDR3 consists of 14 residues. Germline loops: CDR1 MNHNS, CDR2 SASEGT. The V gene lost 6 bases and the J gene lost 2 bases, with 11 bases spanning the gap.

The chain has TRBV20-1 and TRBJ2-7, with D possibly called TRBD1 or TRBD2 (5 bases each). The germline CDR1 and CDR2 sequences are DFQATT and SNEGSKA (reference sequence). The V end was cut by 6 bases, the J end by 0 bases, with 15 bases between. CDR3 length equals 14 residues. The CDR3 DNA reads as TGCAGTGCGGGACGGCAGGTTAACTCCTACGAGCAGTACTTC. As protein: CSAGRQVNSYEQYF.

This clonotype was seen a few times. The junction departs from the called germline gene at one end, perhaps through a read error. The chain uses TRBV7-2 and TRBJ1-4; perhaps TRBD1 as D (5 bases). Germline values: CDR1 SGHTA, CDR2 FQGNSA. CDR3 length equals 15 residues. CDR3 sequence: CASSPGTDLYEELFF. For the CDR3, the DNA is TGTGCCAGCAGCCCCGGGACTGACTTGTATGAAGAACTGTTTTTT.

Turning to this clonotype: With a much larger clone just one base away, this may be a read error. The chain is built from TRBV6-5 and TRBJ2-5; D gene unclear. CDR3 size: 13 residues. Trimming stripped 6 bases from V and 11 bases from J, with 19 bases between. The germline V gene has CDR1 MNHEY and CDR2 SVGAGI. CDR3 DNA: TGTGCCAGCAGCTCTCCCCTTTTAAATGAGCAGTACTTC. Translation: CASSSPLLNEQYF.

This clonotype appeared many times. The chain carries TRBV7-2 and TRBJ2-1, with D perhaps matching TRBD2 (5 bases). Deletions cut 4 bases from V and 5 bases from J, with 15 bases between. Germline CDR1 SGHTA, CDR2 FQGNSA. The CDR3 has 15 amino acids. DNA for the CDR3: TGTGCCAGCAGCTCGGACTGGAATTCAAACAATGAGCAGTTCTTC. Protein product: CASSSDWNSNNEQFF.

V usage is TRBV29-1 and J usage is TRBJ1-2; D might be TRBD1 (5 bases). CDR1 and CDR2 (germline): SQVTM, ANQGSEA. This CDR3 comprises 14 residues. The V and J ends lost 4 bases and 8 bases respectively, with 20 bases between them. The CDR3 is CSVGLRDLRGGYTF. In nucleotides, the CDR3 is TGCAGCGTTGGACTCAGGGACCTCCGAGGAGGCTACACCTTC.

This clonotype was recorded at least ten times. The chain recombines TRBV20-1 with TRBJ2-4; D not certain. Between the trimmed V and J ends, which lost 3 bases and 6 bases, there was a span of 6 bases. Germline lookup yields CDR1 DFQATT and CDR2 SNEGSKA (reference sequence). This CDR3 region has 11 residues. CDR3 DNA: TGCAGTGCTAGCTCACTAAACATTCAGTACTTC. Protein: CSASSLNIQYF.

The rearrangement joins TRBV20-1 to TRBJ1-6, with 7 nucleotides matching TRBD1. Germline CDR1 and CDR2: DFQATT and SNEGSKA (reference sequence). There are 15 residues in the CDR3. Germline trimming cut 2 bases from V and 6 bases from J; bases unmatched to any gene: 7. In nucleotides, the CDR3 is TGCAGTGCTAGAAAGGGACAGCAACTTAATTCACCCCTCCACTTT. Its translation: CSARKGQQLNSPLHF.

The chain is built from TRBV9 and TRBJ1-2; TRBD1 is a possible D gene (6 bases). V was pared by 4 bases and J by 4 bases, with 14 bases between. Germline CDR1 is SGDLS and CDR2 is YYNGEE. The CDR3 extends over 14 amino acids. In DNA, the CDR3 is TGTGCCAGCAGCCCCCGGACAGCTCTCTATGGCTACACCTTC. Residues: CASSPRTALYGYTF.

The V call is TRBV5-1, the J call TRBJ2-3; D possibly corresponds to TRBD2 (5 bases). The length of the CDR3 is 13 residues. Germline V gene sequence: CDR1 SGHRS, CDR2 YFSETQ. The V and J ends lost 2 bases and 9 bases respectively, with 13 bases between them. In DNA form, the CDR3 reads TGCGCCAGCAGCTTTACCATAGCGCAAACGCAGTATTTT. Amino acid sequence: CASSFTIAQTQYF.

This clonotype was counted between two and nine times. The chain joins TRBV28 to TRBJ1-1, with D possibly TRBD1 on 6 matching bases. This CDR3 has 14 amino acids. V lost 6 bases, J lost 4 bases, and 15 bases lay in between. Germline CDR1 and CDR2: MDHEN and SYDVKM. The CDR3 nucleotides read TGTGCCAGCAGGGGTCCAAAAGGGGGCACTGAAGCTTTCTTT. It encodes CASRGPKGGTEAFF.

This clonotype was seen a few times. V usage is TRBV6-2 or TRBV6-3 and J usage is TRBJ2-3; a weak D match, TRBD2 (6 bases). CDR3 length equals 13 residues. Germline-derived CDR1 and CDR2 are MNHEY and SVGEGT. The V end lost 0 bases, the J end lost 5 bases, and 6 bases lay between the germline ends. The CDR3 DNA sequence: TGTGCCAGCAGTTACTCGGGACTAGATACGCAGTATTTT. This sequence encodes CASSYSGLDTQYF.

This chain uses TRBV2 with TRBJ1-5; D is unresolved. Per germline, CDR1 SNHLY and CDR2 FYNNEI. Trimming shortened V by 6 bases and J by 7 bases, and 13 bases separated the two germline ends. There are 13 residues in the CDR3. CDR3 protein: CASRTITAQPQHF. The CDR3 coding sequence is TGTGCCAGCAGGACCATCACGGCACAGCCCCAGCATTTT.

This clonotype was seen repeatedly, ten times or more. V usage is TRBV20-1 and J usage is TRBJ1-4; TRBD1 matches at 7 bases. CDR3 length: 14 amino acids. CDR1 is DFQATT and CDR2 is SNEGSKA in the germline V gene (reference sequence). After removal of 6 bases from V and 7 bases from J, the junction contained 11 bases not matched to a gene. The CDR3 region is CSATRQGGPEKLFF. The CDR3 bases are TGCAGTGCCACCAGACAGGGCGGTCCTGAAAAACTGTTTTTT.

This chain links TRBV4-1 with TRBJ1-2; TRBD1 might be the D (5 bases). CDR3 length: 14 residues. Trimming cost V 5 bases and J 12 bases, with 22 bases left between them. Germline V gene sequence: CDR1 MGHRA, CDR2 YSYEKL. The CDR3 bases are TGCGCCAGCAGCTCAAACAGGACAAGTGGTCAAGACACCTTC. Encoded protein: CASSSNRTSGQDTF.

This clonotype was recorded a few times. This chain connects TRBV3-1 to TRBJ2-1, with TRBD1 as a possible D gene (6 bases). The CDR3 runs 14 residues. V lost 4 bases to trimming and J lost 6 bases, with 13 bases between them. Germline V gene sequence: CDR1 LGHDT, CDR2 YNNKEL (reference sequence). Written as DNA, the CDR3 is TGTGCCAGCAGCCCCCGGACAGCCTTCAATGAGCAGTTCTTC. Amino acid sequence: CASSPRTAFNEQFF.

The chain couples TRBV20-1 to TRBJ2-1, with 8 bases matching TRBD1. The CDR3 consists of 13 residues. Germline CDR1 is DFQATT and CDR2 is SNEGSKA (reference sequence). J gave up 7 bases and V 5 bases, and 7 bases lay outside the gene matches. The CDR3 bases are TGCAGTGCTGGACAGGGAAACTTTAATGAGCAGTTCTTC. Protein product: CSAGQGNFNEQFF.

This clonotype was recorded a few times. The chain combines TRBV7-8 with TRBJ2-7; no definite D call. Deletions cut 1 base from V and 10 bases from J, with 14 bases between. The CDR3 sequence is 13 residues long. Germline values: CDR1 SGHVS, CDR2 FQNEAQ. CDR3 in amino acids: CASSLDLSVGQYF. The CDR3 region has the DNA TGTGCCAGCAGCTTAGACCTTTCCGTGGGCCAGTACTTC. Filled out from reference TRBV7-8 and TRBJ2-7, the complete variable domain reads GAGVSQSPRYKVAKRGQDVALRCDPISGHVSLFWYQQALGQGPEFLTYFQNEAQLDKSGLPSDRFFAERPEGSVSTLKIQRTQQEDSAVYLCASSLDLSVGQYFGPGTRLTVT.

The sample holds many counts of this clonotype. The V and J genes are TRBV2 and TRBJ2-1; TRBD2 might be the D (6 bases). Deletions cut 5 bases from V and 0 bases from J, with 11 bases between. CDR1 is SNHLY, CDR2 FYNNEI, per germline. The CDR3 sequence is 15 residues long. The CDR3 protein is CASSLGTYSYNEQFF. The CDR3, as DNA: TGTGCCAGCAGTTTGGGGACTTACTCCTACAATGAGCAGTTCTTC.

In this sample, this clonotype turned up a few times. The genes are TRBV10-3 and TRBJ2-5; 9 nucleotides agree with TRBD2. This CDR3 has 16 residues. Germline V CDR1 and CDR2: ENHRY, SYGVKD. V shed 0 bases and J 2 bases; nucleotides not matched to a gene: 4. The CDR3 loop is CAISESLAGQQETQYF. The CDR3 nucleotides are TGTGCCATCAGTGAGTCTCTAGCGGGGCAACAAGAGACCCAGTACTTC.

This clonotype was detected ten times or more. The CDR3 spells CASSNDAGTQYF. CDR3 bases: TGTGCCAGCAGTAACGACGCCGGAACCCAGTACTTC. V is TRBV6-2 or TRBV6-3 and J is TRBJ2-5; D not resolved. This CDR3 region has 12 residues. CDR1 is MNHEY and CDR2 is SVGEGT in the germline V gene. Trimming left V 5 bases short and J 8 bases short, with 12 bases between.